The 21 T cell receptor beta chains listed next were all sequenced from one sample in a study of cytomegalovirus exposure and HLA in healthy donors. In the PCR, 60 Vbeta and 13 Jbeta primers were used. Here immunoSEQ multiplex PCR was the method, and the copy in TCRdb shows in-frame clones only, minus some. Among approximately 130,000 clones listed, around 77% were seen once. The sequenced sample was PBMCs. The receptor source for this set is a man aged 45-65 years in good health and CMV-seronegative.

V usage is TRBV6-5 and J usage is TRBJ1-2; a weak D match, TRBD1 (6 bases). V was pared by 6 bases and J by 8 bases, with 19 bases between. Germline CDR1 MNHEY, CDR2 SVGAGI. The CDR3 sequence is 14 residues long. The CDR3 DNA reads as TGTGCCAGCAGCAGACGTCTGGGGGCGCGGGGCTACACCTTC. This encodes CASSRRLGARGYTF.

The V call is TRBV6-5, the J call TRBJ2-2, with TRBD1 matching 9 bases. The length of the CDR3 is 14 residues. CDR1 is MNHEY, CDR2 SVGAGI, per germline. The V and J ends lost 4 bases and 7 bases, in that order; junction bases with no gene match: 4. The CDR3 coding sequence is TGTGCCAGCAGTTCACAGGGGGCCGGCGGGGAGCTGTTTTTT. This encodes CASSSQGAGGELFF.

The rearrangement joins TRBV5-1 to TRBJ1-4; D is perhaps TRBD1 (6 bases). Trimming removed 0 bases at V and 2 bases at J, with 17 bases between. The germline CDR1 and CDR2 sequences are SGHRS and YFSETQ. The CDR3 totals 18 residues. CDR3 region: CASSLGGQTLSTNEKLFF. CDR3 DNA: TGCGCCAGCAGCTTGGGAGGACAGACGCTTAGCACTAATGAAAAACTGTTTTTT.

The chain carries TRBV11-2 and TRBJ2-7, with TRBD2 as a possible D gene (6 bases). Germline V CDR1 and CDR2: SGHAT, FQNNGV. The CDR3 totals 15 residues. Trimming shortened V by 2 bases and J by 2 bases, and 13 bases separated the two germline ends. CDR3 DNA sequence: TGTGCCAGCAGCTTAAGGGAGGACGGAGCCTACGAGCAGTACTTC. It is translated as CASSLREDGAYEQYF.

J is TRBJ1-2 and V is TRBV7-9; D not certain. Germline CDR1 is SEHNR and CDR2 is FQNEAQ (reference sequence). V lost 3 bases and J lost 4, with 9 bases in between. The CDR3 runs 13 residues. CDR3 nucleotide sequence: TGTGCCAGCAGCTTGGGCGAAGCCTATGGCTACACCTTC. Encoded protein: CASSLGEAYGYTF.

This clone turned up a few times. V usage is TRBV7-8 and J usage is TRBJ2-4; 16 bases are a match to TRBD2. V shed 4 bases and J 1 base; nucleotides not matched to a gene: 7. This CDR3 is 19 amino acids long. Looked up from germline, CDR1 is SGHVS and CDR2 is FQNEAQ. The CDR3 DNA follows: TGTGCCAGCAGCTCCGGGACTAGCGGGAGGGCCGGGGCCAAAAACATTCAGTACTTC. It encodes CASSSGTSGRAGAKNIQYF.

This rearrangement joins TRBV7-8 to TRBJ2-1; possible D gene TRBD2, 5 bases. V dropped 5 bases and J dropped 9 bases, with 11 bases sitting between them. Germline CDR1 SGHVS, CDR2 FQNEAQ. This CDR3 has 12 residues. The CDR3 bases are TGTGCCAGCAGCCTACGACTAAGTGAGCAGTTCTTC. It is translated as CASSLRLSEQFF.

The chain carries TRBV27 and TRBJ2-7, with 7 bases matching TRBD1. Germline CDR1 MNHEY, CDR2 SMNVEV (reference sequence). The CDR3 has 14 residues. Losses at the gene ends were 6 bases for V and 2 bases for J; bases not matched to a gene: 7. The DNA of the CDR3 is TGTGCCAGCAGAATGATTGACAGGGCCTACGAGCAGTACTTC. This sequence encodes CASRMIDRAYEQYF.

This sequence joins TRBV30 and TRBJ1-1; no firm D call. The CDR3 is 12 amino acids. V was cut by 0 bases and J by 11 bases, with 13 bases left in between. CDR1 is GTSNPN and CDR2 is SVGIG in the germline V gene (reference sequence). As DNA, the CDR3 is TGTGCCTGGAGTGTACGTCTGCTCAGGGCTTTCTTT. It specifies CAWSVRLLRAFF.

This chain links TRBV7-2 with TRBJ1-5; D perhaps matches TRBD1 (5 bases). CDR3 length: 13 residues. Germline-derived CDR1 and CDR2 are SGHTA and FQGNSA. V lost 5 bases and J lost 7, with 12 bases in between. CDR3 nucleotides: TGTGCCAGCAGCCCCCACCCAGGGCAGCCCCAGCATTTT. Translated: CASSPHPGQPQHF.

This sequence joins TRBV30 and TRBJ1-5, with D possibly TRBD1 on 5 matching bases. CDR3 size: 13 residues. Germline V CDR1 and CDR2: GTSNPN, SVGIG (reference sequence). V was shortened by 5 bases and J by 2 bases, with 10 bases between the two germline ends. The CDR3 reads CAWDTGGNQPQHF. As DNA, the CDR3 is TGTGCCTGGGACACGGGGGGCAATCAGCCCCAGCATTTT.

Worth noting for this clone: The sample has other DNA sequences that encode this CDR3 too. The chain employs TRBV5-1 and TRBJ2-1; D gene unclear. The germline V gene encodes CDR1 SGHRS and CDR2 YFSETQ. V shed 3 bases and J shed 1 base, with 5 bases lying between them. CDR3 length equals 13 residues. The CDR3 DNA follows: TGCGCCAGCAGCTCGAGTTCCTACAATGAGCAGTTCTTC. Translated: CASSSSSYNEQFF.

The genes are TRBV10-2 and TRBJ2-1; 10 bases align to TRBD2. The CDR3 length is 14 residues. CDR1 WSHSY and CDR2 SAAADI come from the germline V gene. V was pared by 6 bases and J by 5 bases, with 4 bases of the junction left unmatched. CDR3 in DNA: TGCGCCAGCAGGACCCTAGCGGGAGACAATGAGCAGTTCTTC. Translation: CASRTLAGDNEQFF.

CDR3 DNA sequence: TGTGCCAGCAGCTTGGTCTCTACTAATGAGCAGTTCTTC. It encodes CASSLVSTNEQFF. The chain couples TRBV5-4 to TRBJ2-1, with D unresolved. The CDR3 has 13 amino acids. The V gene lost 0 bases and the J gene lost 7 bases, with 8 bases spanning the gap. CDR1 SGHNT and CDR2 YYREEE come from the germline V gene (reference sequence).

The J gene is TRBJ2-7, the V gene TRBV15; 10 bases are a match to TRBD2. Germline V gives CDR1 LNHNV, CDR2 YYDKDF (reference sequence). The CDR3 length is 13 residues. V dropped 3 bases and J dropped 4; count of bases not matched to a gene: 0. The CDR3 nucleotides read TGTGCCACCAGCAGGACTAGCGGGTACGAGCAGTACTTC. Translation: CATSRTSGYEQYF.

The chain employs TRBV7-9 and TRBJ1-2, with D perhaps TRBD1 (6 bases). The germline V gene has CDR1 SEHNR and CDR2 FQNEAQ (reference sequence). The CDR3 is 16 amino acids. The ends were cut back, 4 bases at V and 0 bases at J, with 15 bases in the middle. CDR3: CASSSRDDRTNYGYTF. The CDR3, as DNA: TGTGCCAGCAGCTCGAGGGACGACAGGACTAACTATGGCTACACCTTC.

This clone showed up just a few times. This chain joins TRBV7-9 and TRBJ2-2; 11 positions agree with TRBD2. From germline, CDR1 is SEHNR and CDR2 FQNEAQ (reference sequence). V dropped 2 bases and J dropped 5; count of bases not matched to a gene: 7. The CDR3 consists of 17 residues. The CDR3 here is CASSLWPSGRKTGELFF. The DNA for the CDR3 is TGTGCCAGCAGCTTATGGCCTAGCGGGAGGAAAACCGGGGAGCTGTTTTTT.

The CDR3 loop is CASSQRQGGGGELFF. CDR3 DNA: TGTGCCAGCAGCCAACGACAGGGAGGAGGCGGGGAGCTGTTTTTT. V and J are TRBV14 and TRBJ2-2, with D possibly TRBD1 on 7 matching bases. Germline V gene data show CDR1 as SGHDN and CDR2 as FVKESK. Trimming cost V 2 bases and J 7 bases, with 14 bases left between them. The CDR3 runs to 15 residues.

The V gene is TRBV28, the J gene TRBJ1-5, with 8 bases matching TRBD1. The CDR3 has 15 residues. Looked up from germline, CDR1 is MDHEN and CDR2 is SYDVKM. After removal of 5 bases from V and 3 bases from J, the junction contained 6 bases not matched to a gene. This CDR3 is CASSLGQALNQPQHF. CDR3 bases: TGTGCCAGCAGTCTGGGACAGGCGCTCAATCAGCCCCAGCATTTT.

The chain employs TRBV7-6 and TRBJ2-3, with 9 bases identical to TRBD2. Looked up from germline, CDR1 is SGHVS and CDR2 is FNYEAQ. Trimming took 7 bases from V and 11 from J; bases not matched to a gene: 10. The CDR3 spans 13 residues. CDR3 protein: CASTKAGGTEQYF. The CDR3 region has the DNA TGTGCCAGCACAAAAGCGGGAGGCACGGAGCAGTATTTT. The complete variable domain, with remaining parts taken from reference TRBV7-6 and TRBJ2-3, reads GAGVSQSPRYKVTKRGQDVALRCDPISGHVSLYWYRQALGQGPEFLTYFNYEAQQDKSGLPNDRFSAERPEGSISTLTIQRTEQRDSAMYRCASTKAGGTEQYFGPGTRLTVL.

Notes on this clone: One end of the junction fails to match germline, which may point to a read error. The chain uses TRBV29-1 and TRBJ2-1, with D perhaps TRBD2 (6 bases). The germline V gene has CDR1 SQVTM and CDR2 ANQGSEA. This CDR3 is built from 12 residues. CDR3: CSSVSSANEQLF. CDR3 sequence (DNA): TGCAGCTCGGTCTCTAGCGCGAATGAGCAGCTCTTC.